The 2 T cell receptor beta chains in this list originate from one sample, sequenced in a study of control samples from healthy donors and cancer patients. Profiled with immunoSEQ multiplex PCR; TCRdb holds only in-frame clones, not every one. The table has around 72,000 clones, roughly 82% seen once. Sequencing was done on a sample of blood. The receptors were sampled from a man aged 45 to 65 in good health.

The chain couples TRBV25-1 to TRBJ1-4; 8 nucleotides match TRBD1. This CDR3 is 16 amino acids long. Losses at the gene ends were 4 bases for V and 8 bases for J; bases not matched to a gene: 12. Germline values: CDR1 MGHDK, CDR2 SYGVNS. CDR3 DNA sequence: TGTGCCAGCAGTGCCTCATATTCAGGGGGCAGGGAAAAACTGTTTTTT. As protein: CASSASYSGGREKLFF.

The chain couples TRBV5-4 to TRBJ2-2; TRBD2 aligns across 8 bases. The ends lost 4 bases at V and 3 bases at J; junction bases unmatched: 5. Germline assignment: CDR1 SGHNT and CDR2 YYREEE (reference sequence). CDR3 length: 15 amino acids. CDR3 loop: CASSPSGGYTGELFF. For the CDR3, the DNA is TGTGCCAGCAGCCCCTCGGGGGGGTACACCGGGGAGCTGTTTTTT.